One sample yielded the 32 T cell receptor beta chains listed below, sequenced in a study of tumor and adjacent non-tumor tissue in lung cancer. This sample's RNA came from whole unsorted tissue. TCRbeta libraries were built with three rounds of nested PCR, modified from ARM-PCR. Using its own MiXCR run on the multiplex PCR reads, TCRdb lists one record per CDR3 protein. The sample lists about 120,000 distinct CDR3 sequences, roughly 67% seen once, with 9.5% to 15% in the top ten. The sequenced sample consisted of lung tumor tissue. The receptors come from a man aged 25-45 years with non-small cell lung cancer.

This chain links TRBV29-1 with TRBJ2-3; maybe TRBD2 (6 bases). The germline CDR1 and CDR2 sequences are SQVTM and ANQGSEA. The CDR3 runs 13 residues. CDR3 protein: CNARGGNTDTQYF. The DNA of the CDR3 is TGCAACGCCCGAGGAGGGAACACAGATACGCAGTATTTT.

The rearrangement joins TRBV5-6 to TRBJ1-1; weak D call: TRBD1 (6 bases). The CDR3 extends over 15 amino acids. V was cut by 3 bases and J by 10 bases, with 22 bases left in between. Germline assignment: CDR1 SGHDT and CDR2 YYEEEE. The CDR3 spells CASSSSGTGGSGAFF. The CDR3 nucleotides are TGTGCCAGCAGCTCCTCCGGGACGGGGGGCAGCGGAGCTTTCTTT.

On this clonotype itself: It may be a read error: a sequence one base away is much more abundant. The rearrangement joins TRBV6-1 to TRBJ2-7, with 9 bases fitting TRBD1. The CDR3 has 14 residues. V trimming: 9 bases; J trimming: 0 bases; junction bases outside the gene matches: 6. From germline, CDR1 is MNHNS and CDR2 SASEGT. The CDR3 here is CARRTGALSYEQYF. The CDR3 region has the DNA TGTGCCAGGAGGACAGGGGCCCTCTCCTACGAGCAGTACTTC.

With regard to this clonotype: A read error may be the cause here, since a much bigger clone is one base away. V and J are TRBV10-3 and TRBJ2-1; D is possibly TRBD2 (5 bases). The germline V and J ends were trimmed by 7 bases and 4 bases, with 11 bases remaining between them. The CDR3 extends over 13 amino acids. Germline loops: CDR1 ENHRY, CDR2 SYGVKD. CDR3 nucleotide sequence: TGTGCCATCATCCGGGAAGGGTACAATGAGCAGTTCTTC. This sequence encodes CAIIREGYNEQFF.

As to this clonotype: A single base separates this from a much larger clone, so it may be a read error. The chain links TRBV12-5 to TRBJ2-7; 7 bases line up with TRBD2. The length of the CDR3 is 15 residues. Germline assignment: CDR1 LGHNT and CDR2 FRNRAP. In nucleotides, the CDR3 is TGTGTTAGTGGTCCCCCCGGGGGGAGGCCCTACGAGCAGTACTTC. Its protein product is CVSGPPGGRPYEQYF.

This clonotype was recorded only once. The chain joins TRBV6-6 to TRBJ1-4, with D hard to call. CDR1 and CDR2 (germline): MNHNY, SVGAGI (reference sequence). This CDR3 has 15 amino acids. Deletions cut 7 bases from V and 5 bases from J, with 17 bases between. Here the CDR3 DNA reads TGTGCCAGCAATTCCCCCAGGAGGCGGAATGAAAAACTGTTTTTT. It encodes CASNSPRRRNEKLFF.

This clonotype was observed a handful of times. This may be a read error, as it is one base from a much larger clone. This chain links TRBV6-5 with TRBJ1-5; possibly TRBD1 for D (6 bases). Germline CDR1 and CDR2: MNHEY and SVGAGI. The CDR3 length is 14 residues. CDR3 protein: CTSRSGSGDQPQHF. The CDR3 coding sequence is TGTACCAGCAGATCGGGTTCAGGGGATCAGCCCCAGCATTTT.

This clonotype was found many times. The V call is TRBV6-1, the J call TRBJ1-1; the match to TRBD1 covers 7 bases. The CDR3 length is 13 residues. The junction had 6 bases not matched to a gene; V was cut back by 6 bases and J by 5 bases. Germline-derived CDR1 and CDR2 are MNHNS and SASEGT. The CDR3 is CASSDRVLTEAFF. CDR3 sequence (DNA): TGTGCCAGCAGCGACAGGGTGCTGACTGAAGCTTTCTTT.

The chain recombines TRBV11-2 with TRBJ1-4; D might be TRBD1 (5 bases). The CDR3 spans 12 residues. CDR1 SGHAT and CDR2 FQNNGV come from the germline V gene. Trimming pared 5 bases from V and 16 bases from J, leaving 17 bases between. CDR3 amino acids: CASSANIGEQFF. CDR3 coding DNA: TGTGCCAGCAGCGCTAACATAGGGGAACAGTTTTTT.

Turning to this clonotype: A much larger clone lies a single base off, so this may be a read error. Written as DNA, the CDR3 is TGTGCCTGCAGTAACACAGGGATCGAGCAGTACTTC. Amino acid sequence: CACSNTGIEQYF. The V call is TRBV6-6, the J call TRBJ2-7, with D possibly being TRBD1 (6 bases). The CDR3 runs to 12 residues. The germline V gene has CDR1 MNHNY and CDR2 SVGAGI (reference sequence).

With respect to this clonotype: One end of the junction is discordant with germline, which a read error may explain. This chain joins TRBV4-3 and TRBJ2-1; 7 bases line up with TRBD1. The CDR3 runs to 17 residues. Germline CDR1 LGHNA, CDR2 YSLEER. CDR3 nucleotide sequence: TGCGCCAGCAGCCAAGATTGGGCGGACAGGTTTTCATATGAGCAGCCCTTC. Its translation: CASSQDWADRFSYEQPF.

There are a few counts of this clonotype. CDR3 protein: CASSLKETQYF. CDR3 nucleotide sequence: TGTGCCAGCAGCTTGAAAGAGACCCAGTACTTC. The chain recombines TRBV5-6 with TRBJ2-5; D is uncertain. This CDR3 is 11 amino acids long. The V gene lost 1 base and the J gene lost 3 bases, with 1 base spanning the gap. Germline V gives CDR1 SGHDT, CDR2 YYEEEE.

This clonotype was recorded many times. V usage is TRBV10-3 and J usage is TRBJ2-2; D is unclear. Germline CDR1 and CDR2: ENHRY and SYGVKD. V lost 5 bases and J lost 7, with 8 bases in between. The CDR3 loop spans 12 amino acids. The CDR3 DNA follows: TGTGCCATCAGTATTCCGGGCGGGGAGCTGTTTTTT. This translates into CAISIPGGELFF.

The gene calls are TRBV12-3 or TRBV12-4 and TRBJ2-4; D is perhaps TRBD2 (5 bases). CDR3 length: 15 residues. The V and J ends lost 0 bases and 2 bases respectively, with 8 bases between them. The CDR3 region is CASSLATGTKNIQYF. CDR3 sequence (DNA): TGTGCCAGCAGTTTAGCGACGGGAACCAAAAACATTCAGTACTTC.

The rearrangement joins TRBV6-1 to TRBJ2-5; D remains ambiguous. V was clipped by 4 bases and J by 5 bases, with 8 bases between them. This CDR3 is built from 12 residues. The germline V gene has CDR1 MNHNS and CDR2 SASEGT. The CDR3 loop is CASSVIGETQYF. The CDR3 DNA follows: TGTGCCAGCAGTGTGATCGGCGAGACCCAGTACTTC.

This sequence joins TRBV6-9 and TRBJ2-7; D tentatively fits TRBD1 or TRBD2 (9 bases each). The CDR3 sequence is 20 residues long. V gave up 5 bases and J gave up 5 bases, with 34 bases separating them. Germline V gene data show CDR1 as MNHGY and CDR2 as SVAAGI. The CDR3 sequence is CASSTPSGTGSSGRLHEQYF. The CDR3 DNA follows: TGTGCCAGCAGTACACCCTCCGGGACAGGGTCCAGCGGGAGGTTGCACGAGCAGTACTTC.

Comments on this clonotype: One end of the junction is discordant with germline, which a read error may explain. V and J are TRBV6-1 and TRBJ1-6; D is unclear. The CDR3 sequence is 14 residues long. Germline V gene lookup returns CDR1 MNHNS and CDR2 SASEGT. The CDR3 DNA follows: TGTGCCAGCAGAGCCGAGAGCTACTGTTCACCCCTTCACTTT. Protein sequence: CASRAESYCSPLHF.

To note about this clonotype: Given a much more abundant clone one base away, this may be a read error. The chain carries TRBV10-2 and TRBJ2-3; a possible D gene is TRBD2 (6 bases). Trimming left V 6 bases short and J 3 bases short, with 13 bases between. This CDR3 region has 14 residues. Germline-derived CDR1 and CDR2 are WSHSY and SAAADI. CDR3 residues: CASRGRGWTDTQYF. The DNA of the CDR3 is TGCGCCAGCAGGGGACGGGGGTGGACAGATACGCAGTATTTT.

Notes on this clonotype: A much more abundant neighbour one base away suggests this may be a read error. The V gene is TRBV12-3 or TRBV12-4, the J gene TRBJ1-2; 7 bases agree with TRBD1. There are 11 residues in the CDR3. V was pared by 9 bases and J by 12 bases, with 10 bases of the junction left unmatched. CDR3 residues: CARSLGTAHTF. As DNA, the CDR3 is TGTGCCAGAAGCCTTGGGACAGCCCACACCTTC.

Notes on this clonotype: A junction end diverges from the germline sequence, so it may reflect a read error. The genes are TRBV13 and TRBJ2-7, with 7 bases identical to TRBD2. Per germline, CDR1 PRHDT and CDR2 FYEKMQ (reference sequence). This CDR3 region has 16 residues. The CDR3 DNA reads TGTGCCAGCAGCCTAGGACTAGGGCTTAACTCCTACGATCAGTACTTC. Translated, it gives CASSLGLGLNSYDQYF.

A word on this clonotype: This likely comes from a read error, as the CDR3 has no conserved phenylalanine or tryptophan at its end. No DNA is shown, since the ends of the CDR3 on it are uncertain; the CDR3 is the one TCRdb lists. The rearrangement joins TRBV20-1 to TRBJ1-1; the listed D gene, TRBD1, was not tested against the DNA. CDR1 is DFQATT, CDR2 SNEGSKA, per germline (reference sequence). A total of 11 residues make up the CDR3, ends included. CDR3 amino acids: CSASRGSEAHL.

This clonotype was counted many times. CDR3 in DNA: TGCAGTGCTAATGGAGGACATCTCAATCAGCCCCAGCATTTT. This sequence encodes CSANGGHLNQPQHF. The genes are TRBV20-1 and TRBJ1-5; possible D gene TRBD1, 5 bases. V lost 4 bases, J lost 3 bases, and 13 bases lay in between. CDR3 length equals 14 residues. Germline-derived CDR1 and CDR2 are DFQATT and SNEGSKA (reference sequence).

Details on this clonotype: A single base separates this from a much larger clone, so it may be a read error. The rearrangement joins TRBV4-1 to TRBJ2-4; D may match TRBD1 or TRBD2 (5 bases each). The CDR3 has 17 amino acids. The ends were cut back, 1 base at V and 3 bases at J, with 16 bases in the middle. Germline loops: CDR1 MGHRA, CDR2 YSYEKL. CDR3 coding DNA: TGCGCCAGCAGCCAAGTAGGGGCGAGGGGATTCAAAAACATTCAGTACTTC. The encoded protein is CASSQVGARGFKNIQYF.

Worth noting for this clonotype: This could be a read error, since a much larger clone is one nucleotide away. V gene TRBV4-3 combines with J gene TRBJ2-1; TRBD1 aligns across 7 bases. Trimming removed 0 bases from V and 7 bases from J; junction bases left unmatched: 6. Germline V gene lookup returns CDR1 LGHNA and CDR2 YSLEER. This CDR3 spans 15 amino acids. CDR3 nucleotides: TGCGCCAGCAGCCAAGACCAGACAGGGTCGAATGAGCAGTTCTTC. It is translated as CASSQDQTGSNEQFF.

This chain connects TRBV20-1 to TRBJ2-7, with TRBD1 matching 9 bases. The CDR3 covers 13 residues. With V trimmed by 7 bases and J by 5 bases, 9 bases remained unmatched. The germline gives CDR1 DFQATT, CDR2 SNEGSKA (reference sequence). The CDR3 nucleotides are TGCAGTGTCCTACAGGGGGCCGTCCACGAGCAGTACTTC. Protein: CSVLQGAVHEQYF.

The rearrangement links TRBV7-8 to TRBJ1-1; D unclear. Trimming removed 5 bases at V and 1 base at J, with 11 bases between. Germline V gives CDR1 SGHVS, CDR2 FQNEAQ. The CDR3 runs 14 residues. The chain's CDR3 is CASSHRRENTEAFF. CDR3 DNA: TGTGCCAGCAGCCACCGGAGGGAGAACACTGAAGCTTTCTTT.

To note about this clonotype: The junction differs from germline at one of its ends, possibly a read error. This chain joins TRBV11-1 and TRBJ1-4, with a possible D match to TRBD1 (5 bases). The CDR3 covers 17 residues. Germline CDR1 is SGHAT and CDR2 is FQDESV (reference sequence). This chain's CDR3 is CASSLTGFAGANDKLFF. The CDR3 DNA reads TGTGCCAGCAGCTTAACGGGATTCGCCGGGGCCAATGATAAACTGTTTTTT. The entire variable domain, with the rest obtained from reference TRBV11-1 and TRBJ1-4, is as follows: EAEVAQSPRYKITEKSQAVAFWCDPISGHATLYWYRQILGQGPELLVQFQDESVVDDSQLPKDRFSAERLKGVDSTLKIQPAELGDSAMYLCASSLTGFAGANDKLFFGSGTQLSVL.

The chain couples TRBV5-6 to TRBJ2-5, with no clear D. With 4 bases removed from V and 5 bases from J, the gap between germline ends came to 15 bases. Germline-derived CDR1 and CDR2 are SGHDT and YYEEEE. This CDR3 region has 14 residues. As DNA, the CDR3 is TGTGCCAGCAGCACGGCTTTCGGACGGGAGACCCAGTACTTC. Translation: CASSTAFGRETQYF.

Of note for this clonotype: The junction differs from germline at one of its ends, possibly a read error. The chain couples TRBV6-5 to TRBJ1-2; 7 bases line up with TRBD1. Looked up from germline, CDR1 is MNHEY and CDR2 is SVGAGI. This CDR3 comprises 15 residues. The CDR3 DNA reads TGTGTCAGCAGACTCGACAGGGAAGCTAACTATGGTTACACCTTC. It specifies CVSRLDREANYGYTF.

On this clonotype: This may stem from a read error, because a much larger clone lies one nucleotide away. The V gene is TRBV20-1, the J gene TRBJ2-7; 8 bases are a match to TRBD2. Germline V gene sequence: CDR1 DFQATT, CDR2 SNEGSKA (reference sequence). This CDR3 comprises 15 residues. The DNA for the CDR3 is TGCAGTGCTAGAGGTTCAGCGGGGGTCTCCTACGAGCGGTACTTC. This encodes CSARGSAGVSYERYF.

This clonotype was found once. V gene TRBV4-3 combines with J gene TRBJ2-3; tentatively, D is TRBD2 (5 bases). V lost 11 bases and J 3 bases, leaving 33 bases between the germline ends. CDR1 and CDR2 from the germline V gene are LGHNA and YSLEER. This CDR3 region has 19 residues. CDR3 DNA sequence: TGCGCCGGCAACCAGTCCCCCGACCCAGGTAGCGCCTATACAGATACGCAGTATTTT. This translates into CAGNQSPDPGSAYTDTQYF.

Concerning this clonotype itself: A junction boundary mismatches the germline segment, possibly from a read error. This sequence joins TRBV6-1 and TRBJ2-2; D possibly corresponds to TRBD2 (5 bases). Germline CDR1 and CDR2: MNHNS and SASEGT. This CDR3 region has 15 residues. The CDR3, as DNA: TGTGCCAGCAGTGGCATCAGGACTTACGGCCCTCGGCTGGTTTTT. This encodes CASSGIRTYGPRLVF.